This T cell receptor (beta chain) emerged from a study of persistence of HIV-infected CD4 T cells (dated by TCRdb to 2018 to 2020). For the study in its entirety: Suppressive ART had been received by participants for a median of roughly 8 years. Anti-CD3/anti-CD28 stimulation activated a higher proportion of cells, with a lower memory fraction, than antigen stimulation. Peripheral blood samples of up to 180 mL were collected at multiple time points, except for two participants, who underwent leukapheresis at a single time point. In the cross-participant TCR cluster analysis, fewer than 10 participants were included for CMV and 6 or 7 participants were included for Gag. The study isolated CMV- and HIV-1 Gag-responding CD4+ T cells from ART-treated individuals to examine antigen-driven clonal expansion of HIV-1-infected cells. The clonality of all cells in each sorted population was measured by TCRbeta sequencing, and the clonality of infected cells was measured by proviral sequencing.

Concerning this clone itself: No cognate antigen has been identified for it. No base-level quality is on record; no much larger clone is a single base apart.

TCRbeta repertoires were sequenced from genomic DNA with the immunoSEQ hsTCRB assay version 4 in survey mode. Genomic DNA was diluted to approximately 11 ng/uL, and up to roughly 1 ug per sample was used for TCRbeta sequencing. In the paper's pipeline: Analysis of the TCRbeta data was done in ImmunoSeq Analyzer 3.0, and diversity was computed on productive nucleotide rearrangements. Using the Immunarch R package, lower-bound TCR diversity was estimated with the improved Chao index and clonality was estimated with the Gini coefficient. Different nucleotide rearrangements encoding the same CDR3beta amino acid sequence were counted as distinct clonotypes. Differential abundance analysis found TCRbeta sequences that were significantly enriched in antigen-responding cells compared with anti-CD3/anti-CD28-activated cells. TCRs were clustered by predicted peptide-MHC specificity with GLIPH2, both within individual participants and across merged participant data sets. This immuneACCESS table, as held by TCRdb, lists in-frame sequences with V and J called but not all clones. Of the missing ones, under half trace to an unresolved V gene in checked studies; the others have no known cause. The V and J calls and clone size are taken from that table; D and trimming were inferred from the DNA. The sample has about 43,000 clones on record, 89% of them singletons. The ten largest clones add up to approximately 1% of the sample.

Points the paper makes about the study in general: Degenerate expanded CDR3beta sequences were enriched in antigen-responding cells, suggesting convergent selection of CD4+ responses to CMV and Gag. Only a small number of individuals took part in the study, and the range of antigens tested was limited. Significantly lower TCRbeta richness was observed in CMV- and Gag-responding cells than in anti-CD3/anti-CD28-responding cells, and higher oligoclonality was observed in CMV-responding cells than in CD3/CD28-stimulated and Gag-responding cells. Restriction of bulk TCR analyses to the rare CMV-responding cells that actually carried HIV-1 proviruses was not possible. TCR oligoclonality correlated with proviral oligoclonality within the same sorted populations.

Via the germline V gene, CDR1 is SGHVS and CDR2 FNYEAQ. CDR3 length: 16 amino acids, cysteine to phenylalanine. Only the CDR3 portion is preserved as DNA: 48 bases, with reading frame beginning at the first base. V is trimmed back by 1 base and J by 2 bases, and the junction contains 4 bases that no gene match accounts for. The sample's treatment or condition label, decoded: suppressive antiretroviral therapy. As a nonspecific positive control representing the CD4+ T cell repertoire, cells were stimulated with anti-CD3/anti-CD28 magnetic beads. Responding CD4+ T cells were sorted on the basis of upregulation of both CD40 ligand and CD69. Participants were HIV-1-infected adults who started suppressive ART during chronic infection. Plasma HIV-1 RNA had been undetectable (below 50 copies/mL) in participants for at least 4 years. To be included, participants needed a CD4+ T cell count above 400 cells/uL and a positive CMV serology. Before stimulation, PBMCs were isolated using density centrifugation and depleted of CD8+ T cells. Stimulation of CD8-depleted PBMCs was carried out for approximately 17 hours with anti-CD28/CD49d costimulation, CD40-blocking antibody and enfuvirtide, to prevent new infections. Cell sorting was performed on a Beckman Coulter MoFlo Legacy or XDP sorter, and dead cells were excluded with propidium iodide. Genomic DNA was extracted using the QIAamp DNA Mini Kit for samples with more than one million cells and using the Quick-DNA Microprep Kit for all other samples.

The clonotype originates from an adult man with HIV who was CMV-seropositive. The chain uses TRBV7-6 and TRBJ1-3; 8 bases in the middle match TRBD1. Source: CD4+ T cells sorted from PBMCs after approximately 18-hour stimulation, taken from a patient who received antiretroviral therapy. The meaning of the sample's cell subset or site label: CD40L+CD69+ CD4 T cells responding to anti-CD3/anti-CD28 beads, representing the overall repertoire. The bases read TGTGCCAGCAGCTTAGTCGACAGGGGAGCTGGAAACACCATATATTTT. The resulting protein is CASSLVDRGAGNTIYF.